This paragraph covers one T cell receptor (beta chain) sequence. This clone was seen a single time. It has no known antigen specificity. Base qualities are missing; no much larger clone stands one base away. The data are from a study of blood T cell repertoires in COVID-19 (dated by TCRdb to between 2020 and 2021). Some background on the complete study: Samples from collaborators originated in the United States, Italy and Spain and spanned both the acute and convalescent phases of COVID-19. HLA class I and class II types, where available, came from metadata supplied by the sample provider rather than from assay-based typing. Nearly every sample came with metadata listing a de-identified subject ID, COVID-19 status, age in years and sex. The repertoires were made available in a free public database intended to serve as a resource for research on the immune response to SARS-CoV-2. Subjects who had been exposed to COVID-19, were actively infected with it, or had recovered from it provided the deeply sampled blood TCRbeta repertoires that made up the dataset. The material from the prospective study consisted of cDNA or gDNA derived from T cells, B-cell-depleted T cells, or PBMCs. The samples were drawn from two sources: the first 160 participants of the ongoing ImmuneRACE study, and 1,200 or so subjects contributed by 6 global collaborators. Study-level results and caveats: The quantity of clinical and demographic metadata differed by source and by participant and was supplied without curation.

In Seattle, one collaborating source enrolled patients while the infection was active and tracked those patients longitudinally over the course of disease. Collaborating institutions collected whole blood in K2EDTA tubes following their own protocols. For TCRbeta analysis, collaborators shipped samples as frozen whole blood, isolated PBMCs, or DNA extracted from either of those sample types. The immunoSEQ Assay, a bias-controlled multiplex PCR, was used to amplify TCRbeta CDR3 regions from genomic DNA. The authors processed their data as follows. The number of nucleated cells in each sample was estimated by amplification of reference gene primers within the assay. To quantify the absolute abundance of each unique TCRbeta CDR3 rearrangement, sequence reads were collapsed and filtered. Productive Simpson clonality was computed per sample as the square root of Simpson's diversity index over productive rearrangements. TCRdb limited this immuneACCESS table to in-frame rearrangements with V and J called. A share of clones is missing; checked studies link under half to unresolved V genes, and the rest is unexplained. D and trimming were read from the DNA, whereas the V and J calls and clone size are those reported in that table. Counted in this sample were 300,000 to 400,000 clones; approximately 90% of them appeared once. The biggest ten clones account for roughly 8.9% of the sample.

The sequenced sample was peripheral blood. The TCR comes from a man in his thirties or forties with COVID-19, enrolled during active disease.

The DNA reads TGTGCCACCAGGGGCCTCAGAACAAATGAGCAGTTCTTC. The encoded protein is CATRGLRTNEQFF. In this chain, TRBV24-1 is recombined with TRBJ2-1; the D gene assignment is ambiguous. The V end loses 7 bases and the J end loses 7 bases, and a stretch of 13 bases separates them. The CDR3 spans 13 residues, from the cysteine through the phenylalanine. Only the CDR3 DNA stays, 39 bases, in frame from base 1. For CDR1 and CDR2, the germline V gene lists KGHDR and SFDVKD.